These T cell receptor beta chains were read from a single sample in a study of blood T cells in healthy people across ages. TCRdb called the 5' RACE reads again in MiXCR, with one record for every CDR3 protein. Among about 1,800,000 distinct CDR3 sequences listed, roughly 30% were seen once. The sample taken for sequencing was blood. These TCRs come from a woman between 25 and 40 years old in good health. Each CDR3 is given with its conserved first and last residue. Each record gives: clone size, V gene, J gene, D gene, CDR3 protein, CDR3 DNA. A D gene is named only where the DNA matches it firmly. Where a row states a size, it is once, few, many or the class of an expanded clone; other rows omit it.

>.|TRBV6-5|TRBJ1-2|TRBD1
CAARGLIRGGYTF
TGTGCCGCCCGGGGCTTAATCAGGGGGGGCTACACCTTC
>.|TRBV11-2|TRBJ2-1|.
CASSLEAVRGGEQFF
TGTGCCAGCAGCTTAGAAGCGGTTAGGGGCGGTGAGCAGTTCTTC
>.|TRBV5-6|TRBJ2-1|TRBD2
CASSPGSGANEQFF
TGTGCCAGCAGCCCAGGTAGCGGGGCGAATGAGCAGTTCTTC
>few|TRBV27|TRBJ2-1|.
CASSLDPDLTEQFF
TGTGCCAGCAGTCTCGACCCCGACTTAACTGAGCAGTTCTTC
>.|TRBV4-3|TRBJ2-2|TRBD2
CASSSIAGGTGELFF
TGCGCCAGCAGCTCTATAGCGGGAGGTACCGGGGAGCTGTTTTTT
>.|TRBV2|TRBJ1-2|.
CASSEGSRNNYGYTF
TGTGCCAGCAGTGAAGGGAGCCGAAATAACTATGGCTACACCTTC
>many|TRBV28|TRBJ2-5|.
CASSFMAGQETQYF
TGTGCCAGCAGTTTTATGGCAGGCCAAGAGACCCAGTACTTC
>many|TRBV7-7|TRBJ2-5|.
CASSTSVRPGETQYF
TGTGCCAGCAGCACCTCCGTCCGCCCCGGGGAGACCCAGTACTTC
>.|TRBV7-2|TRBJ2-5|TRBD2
CASTLRGGPETQYF
TGTGCCAGCACCTTACGGGGGGGACCTGAGACCCAGTACTTC
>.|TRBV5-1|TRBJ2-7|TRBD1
CASSLQGQGAYNEQYF
TGCGCCAGCAGCCTACAGGGACAGGGGGCCTACAATGAGCAGTACTTC
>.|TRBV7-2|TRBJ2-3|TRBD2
CASSLARGVRDTQYF
TGTGCCAGCAGCTTAGCGCGGGGGGTTAGAGATACGCAGTATTTT
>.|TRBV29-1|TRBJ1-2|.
CSVSTGTYGHTF
TGCAGCGTCTCTACAGGGACCTACGGCCACACCTTC
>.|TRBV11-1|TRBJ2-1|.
CASSLVGSVYEQFF
TGTGCCAGCAGCTTAGTCGGGAGTGTCTATGAGCAGTTCTTC
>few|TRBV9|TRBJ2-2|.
CASSSRWGGELFF
TGTGCCAGCAGCTCACGATGGGGCGGGGAGCTGTTTTTT
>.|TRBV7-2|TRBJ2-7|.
CASSLFGTRGEQYF
TGTGCCAGCAGTTTATTCGGGACGCGCGGCGAGCAGTACTTC
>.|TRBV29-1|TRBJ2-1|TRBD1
CSVAGTGVFGSHNEQFF
TGCAGCGTTGCTGGGACAGGGGTTTTTGGGTCACACAATGAGCAGTTCTTC
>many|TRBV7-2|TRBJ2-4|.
CASSLTVAKNIQYF
TGTGCCAGCAGCTTGACAGTAGCCAAAAACATTCAGTACTTC
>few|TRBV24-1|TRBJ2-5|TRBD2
CATSEGGRGETQYF
TGTGCCACCAGTGAAGGCGGGAGGGGAGAGACCCAGTACTTC
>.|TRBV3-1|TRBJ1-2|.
CASRPMAVNYGYTF
TGTGCCAGCAGACCCATGGCAGTTAACTATGGCTACACCTTC
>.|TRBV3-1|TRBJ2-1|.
CASSQGRMTSYNEQFF
TGTGCCAGCAGCCAAGGGAGGATGACTTCCTACAATGAGCAGTTCTTC
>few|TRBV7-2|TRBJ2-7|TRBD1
CASSLSDRGLYEQYF
TGTGCCAGCAGTCTCTCCGACAGGGGGCTCTACGAGCAGTACTTC
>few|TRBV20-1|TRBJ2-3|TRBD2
CSASSPSGSGEGTDTQYF
TGCAGTGCTAGCTCCCCTAGCGGGAGTGGTGAGGGCACAGATACGCAGTATTTT
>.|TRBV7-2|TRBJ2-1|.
CASSFGGVRRVGEQFF
TGTGCCAGCAGCTTCGGGGGAGTTAGGCGGGTGGGTGAGCAGTTCTTC
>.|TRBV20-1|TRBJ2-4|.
CSASLTQEQYF
TGCAGTGCCTCTTTGACGCAAGAGCAGTACTTC
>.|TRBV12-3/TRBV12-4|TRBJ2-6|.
CASSWTVSGANVLTF
TGTGCCAGCAGTTGGACAGTATCTGGGGCCAACGTCCTGACTTTC
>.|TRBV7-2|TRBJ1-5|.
CASSSGERQPQHF
TGTGCCAGCAGCTCGGGGGAACGACAGCCCCAGCATTTT
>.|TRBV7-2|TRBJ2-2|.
CASSSGLGANTGELFF
TGTGCCAGCAGCTCAGGACTCGGTGCGAACACCGGGGAGCTGTTTTTT
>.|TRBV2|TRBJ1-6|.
CASRRESSYNSPLHF
TGTGCCAGCCGGAGGGAGAGCTCCTATAATTCACCCCTCCACTTT
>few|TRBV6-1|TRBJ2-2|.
CASRPDSTGELFF
TGTGCCAGCAGGCCAGACAGCACCGGGGAGCTGTTTTTT
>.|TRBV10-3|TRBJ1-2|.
CAISEQPSFYGYTF
TGTGCCATCAGTGAACAGCCTTCCTTCTATGGCTACACCTTC
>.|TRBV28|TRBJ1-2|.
CASSSSTDHGYTF
TGTGCCAGCAGTTCGTCGACAGACCATGGCTACACCTTC
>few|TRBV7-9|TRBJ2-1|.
CASSPPAMDEQFF
TGTGCCAGCAGCCCCCCTGCGATGGATGAGCAGTTCTTC
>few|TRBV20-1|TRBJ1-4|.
CSAKEGAGGEKLFF
TGCAGTGCTAAGGAAGGGGCGGGTGGTGAAAAACTGTTTTTT
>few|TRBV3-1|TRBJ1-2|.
CASSQEQQYYGYTF
TGTGCCAGCAGCCAAGAGCAGCAGTACTATGGCTACACCTTC
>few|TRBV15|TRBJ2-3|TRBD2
CATSVEGLADRTDTQYF
TGTGCCACCAGCGTAGAGGGACTAGCGGACCGCACAGATACGCAGTATTTT
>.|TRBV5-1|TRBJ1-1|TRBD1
CASGDSTGSNTEAFF
TGCGCCAGCGGAGACTCGACAGGGTCGAACACTGAAGCTTTCTTT
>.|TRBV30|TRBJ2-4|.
CAWSALGGPKNIQYF
TGTGCCTGGAGTGCGTTAGGGGGGCCCAAAAACATTCAGTACTTC
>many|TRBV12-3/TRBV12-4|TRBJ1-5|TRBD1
CASSPEGGYQPQHF
TGTGCCAGCAGTCCAGAAGGGGGCTATCAGCCCCAGCATTTT